A single T cell receptor beta chain is shown here with its context. Its antigen is unknown. No much larger clone is present one base from it, and per-base qualities are unavailable. The source of the sample is a study of cytotoxic CD8 clonotypes in ibrutinib-treated CLL (dated by TCRdb to about 2021). In the study overall: The cohort included around 15 treatment-naive and 11 relapsed/refractory patients; approximately 17 were IGHV unmutated. Responses were partial in 24 patients and complete in 2; after median approximately 69 months follow-up, approximately 15 stayed in remission and some twelve progressed. Samples at response were collected after a median of 12 months of treatment, with a range of about 6 to 40 months. Samples averaged about 260,000 productive templates and some 96,000 productive rearrangements. Longitudinal samples were available for about 30% of the roughly 86 trial participants. Cryopreserved peripheral blood mononuclear cells were collected before treatment, at response, and at either disease progression or sustained remission. Every remission and progressive disease sample was obtained while ibrutinib was still being received by the patients. Findings and caveats that apply to the study as a whole: Baseline clonality was found to be higher than that of age-matched healthy donors and was strongly correlated with circulating CD8+ T-cell counts. Public clonotypes were rare and either shrank or stayed stable during treatment, and the rise in clonality at ibrutinib response reflected expansion of private clonotypes. Clonality rose at ibrutinib response, remained stable during sustained remission, and dropped back toward baseline at progression. Lymph node repertoires were not examined, and the timing of sampling was not matched between patients in sustained remission and those whose disease progressed.

CDR1 MNHEY and CDR2 SVGAGI were looked up in the germline V gene. Including the terminal cysteine and phenylalanine, the CDR3 comprises 14 residues. Solely the CDR3 DNA is kept, with 42 bases framed from the first base. From V the trimming removes 5 bases and from J it removes 8 bases, while the gene matches leave 6 bases of the junction unaccounted for. The time point label, as the study defines it: roughly 2 years on ibrutinib. For TCR beta library preparation, roughly 2.2 micrograms of genomic DNA was extracted from cryopreserved PBMCs. Longitudinal blood samples from CLL patients on ibrutinib monotherapy underwent high-throughput TCR beta sequencing. Patients were enrolled in a phase 2 open-label single-center ibrutinib monotherapy trial. The goal of deep resolution MiSeq sequencing was a depth between 1 in 1 million and 1 in 200,000 T cells, and coverage averaged 10x per clonotype. The immunoSEQ hsTCRB Kit was used to generate TCR beta libraries. The original methods were these. Data were analyzed with ImmunoSEQ Data Assistant and ImmunoSEQ Analyzer, with V, D and J genes assigned per IMGT definitions. Clonality, which ranges from 0 to 1, was calculated by subtracting the normalized Shannon entropy of productive rearrangement frequencies from one. Only overrepresented clonotypes making up at least 0.05% of each patient's repertoire were included in the public clonotype analysis. Fewer than 15 repertoires from age-matched healthy donors, obtained from immuneACCESS, served as clonality controls. TCRdb limited this immuneACCESS table to in-frame rearrangements with V and J called. A share of clones is missing; checked studies link under half to unresolved V genes, and the rest is unexplained. That table is the source of V, J and clone size, and D and trimming were worked out from the DNA. Counted in this sample were tens of thousands of clones; roughly 85% of them appeared once. Of the sample, over 6.5% falls within the top ten clones.

The specimen comprised PBMCs, sampled after 24 months of ibrutinib treatment. The receptor chain draws on TRBV6-5 and TRBJ1-6; 7 of the junction bases match TRBD1. This TCR came from a human donor with chronic lymphocytic leukemia. Here the CDR3 is given as CASSPRDSDSPLHF. The DNA sequence is as follows: TGTGCCAGCAGTCCACGGGACAGTGATTCACCCCTCCACTTT.